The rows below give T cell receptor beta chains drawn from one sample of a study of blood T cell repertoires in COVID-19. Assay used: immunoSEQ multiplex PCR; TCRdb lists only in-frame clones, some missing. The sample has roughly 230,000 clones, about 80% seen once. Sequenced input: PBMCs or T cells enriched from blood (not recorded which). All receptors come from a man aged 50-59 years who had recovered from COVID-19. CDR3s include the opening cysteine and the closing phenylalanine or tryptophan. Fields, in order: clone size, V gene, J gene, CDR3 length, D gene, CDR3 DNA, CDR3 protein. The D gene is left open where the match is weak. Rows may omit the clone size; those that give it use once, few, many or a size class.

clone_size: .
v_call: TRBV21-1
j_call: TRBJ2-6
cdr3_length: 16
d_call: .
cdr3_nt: TGTGCCAGCAGGACACTTGGGGGGGCTAGGGCCAACGTCCTGACTTTC
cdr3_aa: CASRTLGGARANVLTF

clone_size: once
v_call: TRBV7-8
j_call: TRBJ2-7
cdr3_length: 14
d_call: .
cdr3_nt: TGTGCCAGCAGCCAACGGACTCAAACCTACGAGCAGTACTTC
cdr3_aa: CASSQRTQTYEQYF

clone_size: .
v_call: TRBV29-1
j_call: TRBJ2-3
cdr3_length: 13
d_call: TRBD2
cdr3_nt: TGCAGCGTTGCGAGCGGGGGGGAGGGTACGCAGTATTTT
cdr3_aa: CSVASGGEGTQYF

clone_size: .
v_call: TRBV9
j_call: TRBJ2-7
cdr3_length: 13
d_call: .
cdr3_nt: TGTGCCAGCAGCGTAGGTCCTAGCCACGAGCAGTACTTC
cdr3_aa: CASSVGPSHEQYF

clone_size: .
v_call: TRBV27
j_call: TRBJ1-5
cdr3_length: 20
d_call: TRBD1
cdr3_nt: TGTGCCAGCAGTCTCCAGCCCCCGGGACAGAACTACGTTAGCAATCAGCCCCAGCATTTT
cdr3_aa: CASSLQPPGQNYVSNQPQHF

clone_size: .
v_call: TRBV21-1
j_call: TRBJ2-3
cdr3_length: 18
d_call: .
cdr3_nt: TGTGCCAGCAGCAAAGCGGGGCTAGCGGGAGGCCCCACAGATACGCAGTATTTT
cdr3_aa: CASSKAGLAGGPTDTQYF

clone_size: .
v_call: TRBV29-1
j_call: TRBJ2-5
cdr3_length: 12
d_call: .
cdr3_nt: TGCAGCGGAGTTCTCCGGCAAGAGACCCAGTACTTC
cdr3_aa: CSGVLRQETQYF

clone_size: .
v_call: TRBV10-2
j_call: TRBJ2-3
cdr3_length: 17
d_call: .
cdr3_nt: TGCGCCAGCAGTGAGTGGGGGGACCCTTCTAGCACAGATACGCAGTATTTT
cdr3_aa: CASSEWGDPSSTDTQYF

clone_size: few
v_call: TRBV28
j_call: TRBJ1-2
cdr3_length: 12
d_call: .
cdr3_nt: TGTGCCAGCAATGAGGGTAACTATGGCTACACCTTC
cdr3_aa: CASNEGNYGYTF

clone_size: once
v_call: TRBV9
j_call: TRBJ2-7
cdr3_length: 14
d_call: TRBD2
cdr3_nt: TGTGCCAGCAGCCTCGGCGGACTAGCCAACGAGCAGTACTTC
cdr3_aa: CASSLGGLANEQYF

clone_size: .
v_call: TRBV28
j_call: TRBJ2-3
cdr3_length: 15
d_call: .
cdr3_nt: TGTGCCAGCAGTTTCCCAGTTTCAAGCACAGATACGCAGTATTTT
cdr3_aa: CASSFPVSSTDTQYF

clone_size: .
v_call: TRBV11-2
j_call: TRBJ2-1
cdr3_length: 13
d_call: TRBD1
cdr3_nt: TGTGCCAGCAGCTTAGAAGAAGGGACAGGGAGGCTCTTC
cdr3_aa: CASSLEEGTGRLF

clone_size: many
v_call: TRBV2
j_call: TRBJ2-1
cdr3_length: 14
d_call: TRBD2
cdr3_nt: TGTGCCAGCAGGGTAGCGGGATCCTACAATGAGCAGTTCTTC
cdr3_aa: CASRVAGSYNEQFF

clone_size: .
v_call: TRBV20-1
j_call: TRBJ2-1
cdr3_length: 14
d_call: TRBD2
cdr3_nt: TGCAGTGCTAGTGGGCTAGCGGGGGGGAATGAGCAGTTCTTC
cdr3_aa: CSASGLAGGNEQFF

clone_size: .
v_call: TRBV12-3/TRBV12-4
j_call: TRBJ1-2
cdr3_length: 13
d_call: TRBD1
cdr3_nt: TGTGCCAGCAGTTTGGGGACAGGGGTTGGCTACACCTTC
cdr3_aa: CASSLGTGVGYTF

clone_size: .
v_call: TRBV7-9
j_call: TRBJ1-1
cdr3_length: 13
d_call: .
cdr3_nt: TGTGCCAGCAGCCCGTCCGCGGGCAGTGAGGCTTTCTTT
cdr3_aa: CASSPSAGSEAFF

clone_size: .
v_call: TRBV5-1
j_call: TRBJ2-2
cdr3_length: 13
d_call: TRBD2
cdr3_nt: TGCGCCAGCAAAACTAGCGATACCGGGGAGCTGTTTTTT
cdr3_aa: CASKTSDTGELFF

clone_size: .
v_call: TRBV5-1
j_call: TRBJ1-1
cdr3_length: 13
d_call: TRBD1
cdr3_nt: TGCGCCAGCAGCGGGACAGGGGGCACTGAAGCTTTCTTT
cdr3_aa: CASSGTGGTEAFF

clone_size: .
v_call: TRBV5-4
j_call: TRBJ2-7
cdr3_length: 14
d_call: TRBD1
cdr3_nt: TGTGCCAGCAGTCTGGGGACAGCCCCTTACGAGCAGTACTTC
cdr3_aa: CASSLGTAPYEQYF

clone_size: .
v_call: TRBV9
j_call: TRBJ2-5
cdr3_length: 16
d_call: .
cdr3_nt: TGTGCCAGCAGCCGAGTCGCTCGGGGGTACCAAGAGACCCAGTACTTC
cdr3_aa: CASSRVARGYQETQYF

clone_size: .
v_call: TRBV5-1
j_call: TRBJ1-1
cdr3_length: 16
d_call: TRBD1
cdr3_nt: TGCGCCAGCAGCTTGAACAGGGGGGACGCGAACACTGAAGCTTTCTTT
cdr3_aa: CASSLNRGDANTEAFF

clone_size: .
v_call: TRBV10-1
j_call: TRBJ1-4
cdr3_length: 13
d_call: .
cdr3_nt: TGCGCCAGGGTGCAGGCCTCTAATGAAAAACTGTTTTTT
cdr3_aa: CARVQASNEKLFF

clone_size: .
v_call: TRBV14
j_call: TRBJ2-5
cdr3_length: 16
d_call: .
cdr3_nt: TGTGCCAGCAGCCAAGATGCCGGGTCCGTCGTAGAGACCCAGTACTTC
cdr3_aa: CASSQDAGSVVETQYF

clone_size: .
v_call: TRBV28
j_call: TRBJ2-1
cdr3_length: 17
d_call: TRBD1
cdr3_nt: TGTGCCAGCAGCAACTCCGAGGGGGCCCGTTTTCTAAATGAGCAGTTCTTC
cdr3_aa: CASSNSEGARFLNEQFF

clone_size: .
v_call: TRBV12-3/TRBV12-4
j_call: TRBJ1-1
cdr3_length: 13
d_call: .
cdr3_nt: TGTGCCAGCAGTCCCCTCTATGACAGACAAGCTTTCTTT
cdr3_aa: CASSPLYDRQAFF

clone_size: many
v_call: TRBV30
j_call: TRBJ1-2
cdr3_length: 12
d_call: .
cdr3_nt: TGTGCCTCAAGGGGAGGGAGGGGTGGCTACACCTTC
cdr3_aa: CASRGGRGGYTF

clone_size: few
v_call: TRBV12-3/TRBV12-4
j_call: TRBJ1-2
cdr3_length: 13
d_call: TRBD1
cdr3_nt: TGTGCCAGCAGTCCCCTACAGGGGAGCGGCTACACCTTC
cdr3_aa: CASSPLQGSGYTF

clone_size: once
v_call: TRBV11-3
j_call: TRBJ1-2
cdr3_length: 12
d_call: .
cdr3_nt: TGTGCCAGCAGCCCCAGGGGTGGAGGCTACACCTTC
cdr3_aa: CASSPRGGGYTF

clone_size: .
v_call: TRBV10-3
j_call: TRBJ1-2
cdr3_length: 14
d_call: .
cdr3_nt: TGTGCCATCAGTGGTTACCGGGACAAGTATGGCTACACCTTC
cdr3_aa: CAISGYRDKYGYTF

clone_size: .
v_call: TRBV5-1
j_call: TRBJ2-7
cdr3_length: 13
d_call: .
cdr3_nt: TGCGCCAGCAGCCCCATTCCCTCCTACGAGCAGTACTTC
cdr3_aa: CASSPIPSYEQYF

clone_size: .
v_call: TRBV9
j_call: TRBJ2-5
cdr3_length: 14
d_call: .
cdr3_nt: TGTGCCAGCAGCAACCGGGACAAGGGGGAGACCCAGTACTTC
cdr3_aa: CASSNRDKGETQYF

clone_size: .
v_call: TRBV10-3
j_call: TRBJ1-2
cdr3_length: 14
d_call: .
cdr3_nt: TGTGCCATCAGCCTATCCGGGACACTTGATGGCTACACCTTC
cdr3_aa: CAISLSGTLDGYTF

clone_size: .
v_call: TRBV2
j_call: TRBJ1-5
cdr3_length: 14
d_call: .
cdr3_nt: TGTGCCAGCAGTGTGGGGGAGGGGGGTCAGCCCCAGCATTTT
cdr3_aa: CASSVGEGGQPQHF

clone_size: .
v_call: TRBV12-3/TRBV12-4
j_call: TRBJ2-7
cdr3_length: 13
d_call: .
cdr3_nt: TGTGCCAGCAGTCTGGACAGCGCCTACGAGCAGTACTTC
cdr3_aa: CASSLDSAYEQYF

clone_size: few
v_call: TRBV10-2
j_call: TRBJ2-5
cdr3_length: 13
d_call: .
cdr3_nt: TGCGCCAGCCGGGGGGCAGGGGCGGGGACCCAGTACTTC
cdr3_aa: CASRGAGAGTQYF

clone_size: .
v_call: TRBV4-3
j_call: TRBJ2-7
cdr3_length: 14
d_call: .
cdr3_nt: TGCGCCAGCAGCCAAGGTCTCACAAGTTCCGAGCAGTACTTC
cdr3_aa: CASSQGLTSSEQYF

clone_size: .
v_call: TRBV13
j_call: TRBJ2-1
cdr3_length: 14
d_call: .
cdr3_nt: TGTGCCAGCAGCTTTTGGACAGCCTACAATGAGCAGTTCTTC
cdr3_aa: CASSFWTAYNEQFF

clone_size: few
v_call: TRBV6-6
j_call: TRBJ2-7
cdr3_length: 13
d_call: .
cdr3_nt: TGTGCCAGCAGTGGGCCCAGCCCCTACGAGCAGTACTTC
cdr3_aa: CASSGPSPYEQYF

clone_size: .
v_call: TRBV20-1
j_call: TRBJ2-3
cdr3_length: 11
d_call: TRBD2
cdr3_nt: TGCAGTGCAGTGGGACTAGCGCCCCAGTATTTT
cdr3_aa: CSAVGLAPQYF

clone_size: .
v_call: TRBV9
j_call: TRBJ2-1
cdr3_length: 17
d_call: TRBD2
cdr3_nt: TGTGCCAGCAGCGTAGAGACTAGCGGGGTTATATACAATGAGCAGTTCTTC
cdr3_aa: CASSVETSGVIYNEQFF

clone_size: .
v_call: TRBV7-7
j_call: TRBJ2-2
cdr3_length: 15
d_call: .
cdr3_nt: TGTGCCACCGGGGGTGGGGAGGCGGACACCGGGGAGCTGTTTTTT
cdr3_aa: CATGGGEADTGELFF

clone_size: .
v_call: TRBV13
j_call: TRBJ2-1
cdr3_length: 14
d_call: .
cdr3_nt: TGTGCCAGCAGCACCCCGAGCTCCTACAATGAGCAGTTCTTC
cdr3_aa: CASSTPSSYNEQFF

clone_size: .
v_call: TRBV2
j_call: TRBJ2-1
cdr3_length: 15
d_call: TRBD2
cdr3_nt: TGTGCCAGCAGTGGCGGACTAGCGGGGGTCAATGAGCAGTTCTTC
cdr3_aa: CASSGGLAGVNEQFF

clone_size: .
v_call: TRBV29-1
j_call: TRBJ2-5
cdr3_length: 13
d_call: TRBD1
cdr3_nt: TGCAGCGTTGTGACAGGGGCATTAAAGACCCAGTACTTC
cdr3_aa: CSVVTGALKTQYF